This T cell receptor beta chain appears in the sequencing data of a study of OX40 agonist ivuxolimab in advanced cancers. Germline lookup yields CDR1 GTSNPN and CDR2 SVGIG (reference sequence). Between the trimmed V and J ends, which lost 7 bases and 0 bases, there was a span of 10 bases. The CDR3 spans 14 residues. Produced via immunoSEQ multiplex PCR; TCRdb's table is partial and in-frame only. The sample has about 42,000 clones; 70% to 85% are singletons. This sequence was found in an adult with an advanced solid tumor such as melanoma, head and neck, liver or kidney cancer. The sample consisted of CD4+ or CD8+ T cells sorted from blood, taken in a trial of the OX40 agonist ivuxolimab. The rearrangement joins TRBV30 to TRBJ2-6; unclear D gene. The DNA of the CDR3 is TGTGCCTACCGGACCGTCTCTGGGGCCAACGTCCTGACTTTC. Translating gives CAYRTVSGANVLTF.